This section outlines one T cell receptor beta chain sequence together with its context. Its antigen remains unknown. Germline CDR1 reads SGHRS; CDR2 reads YFSETQ. This CDR3 comprises 16 residues. The V gene lost 4 bases and the J gene lost 4 bases, with 20 bases spanning the gap. The data stem from a study of T cells in localized non-small cell lung cancer. Study-level findings and limits: Greater T cell density in blood accompanied longer overall survival.

The repertoire was sequenced with immunoSEQ multiplex PCR; TCRdb's copy has only in-frame clones and lacks some. The sample records 30,000 to 45,000 clones, 87% being singletons. The sample consisted of peripheral blood, taken before any cancer treatment. The origin of this receptor is a woman aged 35 to 69 with stage I lung adenocarcinoma. The V and J genes are TRBV5-1 and TRBJ2-5; possibly TRBD2 for D (6 bases). For the CDR3, the DNA is TGCGCCAGCAGCATCCAACGGACTACGATGAGAGAGACCCAGTACTTC. It specifies CASSIQRTTMRETQYF.